One sample yielded the 31 T cell receptor beta chains listed below, sequenced in a study of tissue T cells after allogeneic stem cell transplantation (dated by TCRdb to 2021 to 2024). Read against the paper, the sample's time point label means: mouse harvest day 14 after allogeneic transplant. Mouse grafts combined 10^7 T-cell-depleted bone marrow cells with 10^6 splenic CD5+ T cells, given via tail vein injection. The library was produced with the immunoSEQ multiplex PCR assay. The table comes from immuneACCESS by way of TCRdb, which keeps in-frame sequences with V and J called. Part of the clones is missing from these tables; in studies checked, under half for an unresolved V gene and the rest for unknown reasons. The sample records more than 5,500 clones, 45% of which are singletons. Around 15% of the sample goes to the ten largest clones. The material sequenced was gut tissue. These receptors all stem from a female BALB/c mouse given C57BL/6 T cells with graft-versus-host disease after an allogeneic hematopoietic cell transplant.

With regard to this clone: Mouse names are used for the genes. The CDR3 end lies 1 residue beyond the end of the read and is filled in from the germline J gene. The chain carries TRBV23 and TRBJ2-4. The CDR3 loop spans 12 amino acids. Per the germline V gene, CDR1 is KGHTA and CDR2 is FQNQQP. The CDR3 loop reads CSSSRSQNTLYF. The CDR3 bases that were read are TGCTCCAGCAGCCGTAGTCAAAACACCTTGTAC.

A note on this clone: Germline and genes: mouse. The sequenced fragment ends 1 residue before the CDR3 boundary, so the rest is inferred from the germline J gene. The V gene is TRBV12-2, the J gene TRBJ2-4; 7 bases fit TRBD2. From germline, CDR1 is SGHLS and CDR2 HYDKME. The CDR3 has 17 amino acids. Trimming removed 0 bases from V and 0 bases from J; junction bases left unmatched: 8. The CDR3 reads CASSLLWMGGSQNTLYF. The DNA read from the CDR3 is TGTGCCAGCTCTCTCCTCTGGATGGGGGGTAGTCAAAACACCTTGTAC.

A remark on this clone: Gene names follow the mouse nomenclature. Read data end 1 residue before the CDR3 end; the end is taken from the germline J gene. The chain is built from TRBV14 and TRBJ2-7, with 11 bases identical to TRBD1. The germline V gene encodes CDR1 SGHDT and CDR2 FRDEAV. The CDR3 runs to 15 residues. Trimming removed 4 bases from V and 3 bases from J; junction bases left unmatched: 6. CDR3 DNA (partial): TGTGCCAGCAGTCTCGGGACAGGGGGGGGCTATGAACAGTAC. This sequence encodes CASSLGTGGGYEQY. The complete CDR3 reads CASSLGTGGGYEQYF. The whole variable domain, remainder taken from reference TRBV14 and TRBJ2-7, is EAGVTQSPRYAVLQEGQAVSFWCDPISGHDTLYWYQQPRDQGPQLLVYFRDEAVIDNSQLPSDRFSAVRPKGTNSTLKIQSAKQGDTATYLCASSLGTGGGYEQYFGPGTRLTVL.

Regarding this clone: Genes and germline are mouse. The CDR3 end lies 1 residue beyond the end of the read and is filled in from the germline J gene. The same CDR3 can be traced to other DNA sequences in this sample. The genes are TRBV3 and TRBJ1-3; unclear D gene. Germline CDR1 is SNHLY and CDR2 is FYNGKV (reference sequence). V lost 5 bases and J lost 2, with 4 bases in between. CDR3 length equals 12 residues. The sequenced part of the CDR3 DNA is TGTGCCAGCAGCCCAACTGGAAATACGCTCTAT. Protein: CASSPTGNTLY. The whole CDR3 sequence is CASSPTGNTLYF.

To note about this clone: Genes and germline come from the mouse. The read ends 1 residue before the CDR3 terminus; that terminus is restored from the germline J gene. The chain carries TRBV23 and TRBJ2-3. The germline CDR1 and CDR2 sequences are KGHTA and FQNQQP. The CDR3 totals 11 residues. CDR3 amino acids: CSSNSAETLYF. The covered CDR3 bases are TGCTCCAGCAATAGTGCAGAAACGCTGTAT.

This clone counts as medium-sized. Gene names are the mouse ones. With the read ending 1 residue before the CDR3 end, the germline J gene is used to fill in that end. This chain links TRBV5 with TRBJ1-3, with D perhaps TRBD1 (6 bases). The CDR3 has 16 residues. V was trimmed by 0 bases and J by 0 bases, leaving 9 bases between them. Looked up from germline, CDR1 is LGHNA and CDR2 is YNLKQL (reference sequence). CDR3 DNA (partial): TGTGCCAGCAGCCAAGAGAGGACAGATTCTGGAAATACGCTCTAT. This codes for CASSQERTDSGNTLY. The whole CDR3 reads CASSQERTDSGNTLYF.

Remarks on this clone: These gene names are mouse names. The sequence runs out 1 residue before the end of the CDR3; the remainder is reconstructed from the germline J gene. J is TRBJ1-2 and V is TRBV26; 10 nucleotides align to TRBD1. This CDR3 contains 14 residues. CDR1 and CDR2 from the germline V gene are KGHPV and FQNQEV (reference sequence). Trimming at V came to 8 bases and at J to 1 base, leaving 4 bases not matched to a gene. The CDR3 is CASRRDRGNSDYTF. The DNA read from the CDR3 is TGTGCCAGCCGGCGGGACAGGGGAAACTCCGACTACACC. The complete variable domain, with remaining parts taken from reference TRBV26 and TRBJ1-2, reads NSKVIQTPRYLVKGQGQKAKMRCIPEKGHPVVFWYQQNKNNEFKFLINFQNQEVLQQIDMTEKRFSAECPSNSPCSLEIQSSEAGDSALYLCASRRDRGNSDYTFGSGTRLLVI.

About this clone: Any gene name here is a mouse gene name. The read halts 1 residue ahead of the CDR3 end, with the missing end drawn from the germline J gene. This sequence joins TRBV13-3 and TRBJ2-1, with TRBD1 matching over 9 bases. With V trimmed by 0 bases and J by 3 bases, 4 bases remained unmatched. This CDR3 contains 16 residues. Germline V CDR1 and CDR2: NNHDY, SYVADS. CDR3 in amino acids: CASSDEQGASYAEQFF. CDR3 DNA (partial): TGTGCCAGCAGTGATGAACAGGGGGCTTCCTATGCTGAGCAGTTC.

On this clone itself: At one boundary the junction diverges from the germline segment, which might be a read error. Mouse gene names apply. The read ends 1 residue early relative to the CDR3; the germline J gene fills the gap. J is TRBJ2-7 and V is TRBV13-2, with D uncertain. The V gene's germline CDR1 is NNHNN and CDR2 SYGAGS (reference sequence). CDR3 length: 12 residues. CDR3 DNA (partial): TGTGCCAGCAGTGACAACTCCTATGAACAGTAC. This gives the protein CASSDNSYEQY. The entire CDR3 protein is CASSDNSYEQYF.

Regarding this clone: Germline and genes here are mouse. The read finishes 1 residue shy of the CDR3 end, and the germline J gene is used to complete it. V is TRBV12-2 and J is TRBJ2-4; D is ambiguous. CDR3 size: 13 residues. The V end was cut by 0 bases, the J end by 1 base, with 4 bases between. From germline, CDR1 is SGHLS and CDR2 HYDKME. This chain's CDR3 is CASSLPGQNTLYF. CDR3 bases read: TGTGCCAGCTCTCTCCCAGGTCAAAACACCTTGTAC.

On this clone itself: Gene names are the mouse ones. Read coverage stops 1 residue before the CDR3 terminus; the germline J gene supplies the remainder. This chain links TRBV12-1 with TRBJ2-3, with a tentative D call TRBD2 (6 bases). The germline V gene encodes CDR1 SGHSN and CDR2 HYEKVE. The CDR3 is 15 residues long. V was clipped by 0 bases and J by 0 bases, with 9 bases between them. CDR3: CASSLGWGSAETLYF. The part of the CDR3 DNA that was read is TGTGCCAGCTCTCTCGGCTGGGGTAGTGCAGAAACGCTGTAT.

This clone is a singleton in its sample. Genes and germline are mouse. The read falls 1 residue short of the CDR3 end, and the missing part is taken from the germline J gene. This chain connects TRBV3 to TRBJ1-2; no clear D. With 1 base removed from V and 0 bases from J, the gap between germline ends came to 6 bases. This CDR3 has 14 residues. Germline V gene lookup returns CDR1 SNHLY and CDR2 FYNGKV (reference sequence). This CDR3 is CASSLEGANSDYTF. Incomplete CDR3 DNA: TGTGCCAGCAGCTTAGAAGGAGCAAACTCCGACTACACC.

With respect to this clone: Gene and germline names: mouse. CDR3 amino acids: CASSITGTEVFF. The CDR3 DNA, read in part, is TGTGCCAGCAGTATAACGGGGACAGAAGTCTTC. The chain couples TRBV19 to TRBJ1-1; no firm D call. The CDR3 is cut off 1 residue early in the read; its end comes from the germline J gene. This CDR3 spans 12 amino acids. Per germline, CDR1 FNHDT and CDR2 SITEND (reference sequence). Deletions cut 1 base from V and 5 bases from J, with 6 bases between.

This clone was counted once. Germline and genes here are mouse. Read sequence stops 1 residue before the CDR3 end, and the germline J gene provides the missing end. This chain joins TRBV13-3 and TRBJ2-1, with 10 bases fitting TRBD2. Looked up from germline, CDR1 is NNHDY and CDR2 is SYVADS. Trimming cost V 1 base and J 6 bases; bases outside gene matches: 1. The CDR3 runs 14 residues. The part of the CDR3 DNA that was read is TGTGCCAGCAGTGATCTGGGGGGGCGTGCTGAGCAGTTC. Protein sequence: CASSDLGGRAEQF. The whole CDR3 sequence is CASSDLGGRAEQFF.

This clone was found a few times. Gene and germline names: mouse. From the germline J gene comes the end of the CDR3, since the read stops 1 residue before it. This rearrangement joins TRBV2 to TRBJ1-2; D unresolved. The CDR3 loop spans 13 amino acids. V was pared by 0 bases and J by 2 bases, with 4 bases between. Germline V gene data show CDR1 as LGHNA and CDR2 as YSYQKL. The CDR3 sequence: CASSQEQNSDYTF. Incomplete CDR3 DNA: TGTGCCAGCAGCCAAGAACAGAACTCCGACTACACC.

In the case of this clone: Gene names refer to mouse genes. The read halts 1 residue ahead of the CDR3 end, with the missing end drawn from the germline J gene. The V and J genes are TRBV26 and TRBJ2-1; D unclear. CDR1 and CDR2 from the germline V gene are KGHPV and FQNQEV (reference sequence). Trimming stripped 2 bases from V and 0 bases from J, with 5 bases between. The CDR3 runs 14 residues. CDR3 in amino acids: CASSLTVNYAEQFF. Incomplete CDR3 DNA: TGTGCCAGCAGTCTGACAGTTAACTATGCTGAGCAGTTC.

With regard to this clone: The germline and genes are mouse ones. Read sequence stops 1 residue before the CDR3 end, and the germline J gene provides the missing end. The J gene is TRBJ2-7, the V gene TRBV1, with 8 positions matching TRBD2. CDR1 is NSQYPW and CDR2 is LRSPGD in the germline V gene (reference sequence). This CDR3 comprises 15 residues. After removal of 0 bases from V and 7 bases from J, the junction contained 8 bases not matched to a gene. CDR3 sequence reads: CTCSADRGGAREQYF. Partial CDR3 DNA: TGCACCTGCAGTGCAGATAGGGGGGGGGCGCGCGAACAGTAC.

This clone was observed a handful of times. Gene names denote mouse genes. Read sequence stops 1 residue before the CDR3 end, and the germline J gene provides the missing end. V and J are TRBV26 and TRBJ2-1, with TRBD1 matching 9 bases. Germline CDR1 reads KGHPV; CDR2 reads FQNQEV (reference sequence). The J segment lost 6 bases and the V segment lost 6 bases, leaving 3 bases of the junction unmatched. The CDR3 contains 13 residues. The CDR3 protein is CASSTDRGAEQFF. The DNA read from the CDR3 is TGTGCCAGCAGCACGGACAGGGGTGCTGAGCAGTTC.

Comment on this clone: The gene names given are mouse names. The sequenced fragment ends 1 residue before the CDR3 boundary, so the rest is inferred from the germline J gene. The V call is TRBV12-1, the J call TRBJ1-3; D not resolved. V dropped 0 bases and J dropped 0 bases, with 5 bases sitting between them. The CDR3 covers 14 residues. Germline CDR1 reads SGHSN; CDR2 reads HYEKVE. The sequenced part of the CDR3 DNA is TGTGCCAGCTCTCTCGGGGTTTCTGGAAATACGCTCTAT. Its translation: CASSLGVSGNTLY. The CDR3, in full, reads CASSLGVSGNTLYF.

Comments on this clone: Gene names are mouse gene names. CDR3 loop: CASSLGGENTGQLYF. The sequenced part of the CDR3 DNA is TGTGCCAGCTCTCTCGGGGGGGAAAACACCGGGCAGCTCTAC. The chain combines TRBV12-2 with TRBJ2-2; 7 bases match TRBD2. Read data end 1 residue before the CDR3 end; the end is taken from the germline J gene. V was clipped by 0 bases and J by 1 base; unmatched bases: 1. Germline CDR1 SGHLS, CDR2 HYDKME. CDR3 length: 15 amino acids.

Concerning this clone itself: Gene names are mouse gene names. Read sequence stops 1 residue before the CDR3 end, and the germline J gene provides the missing end. This chain connects TRBV4 to TRBJ1-1; D is unresolved. Between the trimmed V and J ends, which lost 3 bases and 1 base, there was a span of 6 bases. Germline CDR1 reads LGHDT; CDR2 reads YNNKQL (reference sequence). The CDR3 is 13 residues long. The CDR3 loop reads CASSYQKNTEVFF. CDR3 bases read: TGTGCCAGCAGCTACCAGAAAAACACAGAAGTCTTC.

A remark on this clone: The listed genes are named as in mouse. Read data end 1 residue before the CDR3 end; the end is taken from the germline J gene. This chain connects TRBV16 to TRBJ2-7, with 9 nucleotides matching TRBD2. Germline V gene data show CDR1 as SGHSA and CDR2 as FRNQAP. CDR3 length: 14 residues. The V and J ends lost 3 bases and 0 bases, in that order; junction bases with no gene match: 0. The CDR3 spells CASSFWGGSYEQYF. CDR3 DNA (partial): TGTGCAAGCAGCTTCTGGGGGGGCTCCTATGAACAGTAC.

Remarks on this clone: Genes here carry mouse names. The observed sequence ends 1 residue before the CDR3 terminus, with the missing tail filled in from the germline J gene. The chain recombines TRBV15 with TRBJ2-3; 12 bases align to TRBD1. The germline V gene encodes CDR1 SGHND and CDR2 FRSKSL. V shed 5 bases, J shed 0 bases, and the junction held 12 bases outside the gene matches. The CDR3 sequence is 19 residues long. The CDR3 protein is CASSPGQGAGGASAETLYF. The CDR3 bases that were read are TGTGCCAGCAGTCCGGGACAGGGGGCTGGGGGGGCGAGTGCAGAAACGCTGTAT.

Regarding this clone: Gene names denote mouse genes. Coverage ceases 1 residue before the CDR3 finishes, and the germline J gene fills in the end. The rearrangement joins TRBV26 to TRBJ2-5, with a possible D match to TRBD1 (6 bases). From germline, CDR1 is KGHPV and CDR2 FQNQEV (reference sequence). The CDR3 runs 12 residues. V lost 4 bases, J lost 6 bases, and 8 bases lay in between. The CDR3 bases that were read are TGTGCCAGCAGTCCCAGGGGTGACACCCAGTAC. Protein product: CASSPRGDTQY. The whole CDR3 sequence is CASSPRGDTQYF.

On this clone itself: Gene names and germline match the mouse. The read terminates 1 residue ahead of where the CDR3 ends, so the germline J gene completes it. The rearrangement links TRBV12-2 to TRBJ2-7; TRBD2 matches 9 bases. With V trimmed by 0 bases and J by 2 bases, 4 bases remained unmatched. Germline CDR1 is SGHLS and CDR2 is HYDKME. CDR3 length equals 15 residues. The CDR3 sequence is CASSLEDWGPYEQYF. CDR3 bases read: TGTGCCAGCTCTCTCGAAGACTGGGGGCCCTATGAACAGTAC.

This clone turned up a few times. The gene names given are mouse names. The read terminates 1 residue ahead of where the CDR3 ends, so the germline J gene completes it. This chain connects TRBV16 to TRBJ2-4; 10 nucleotides align to TRBD1. The germline gives CDR1 SGHSA, CDR2 FRNQAP. V lost 3 bases and J lost 12; bases outside the gene matches: 9. The length of the CDR3 is 14 residues. The CDR3 loop reads CASSFPGQGPPLYF. The covered CDR3 bases are TGTGCAAGCAGCTTCCCGGGACAGGGGCCCCCTTTGTAC.

Judged by abundance, this clone is medium-sized. Gene names denote mouse genes. The observed sequence ends 1 residue before the CDR3 terminus, with the missing tail filled in from the germline J gene. The rearrangement uses TRBV13-3 and TRBJ1-2, with D tentatively TRBD1 (6 bases). CDR1 NNHDY and CDR2 SYVADS come from the germline V gene. The CDR3 contains 12 residues. Trimming removed 2 bases at V and 6 bases at J, with 8 bases between. The CDR3 bases that were read are TGTGCCAGCAGTGACAGGGGAACCGACTACACC. Protein: CASSDRGTDYT. The whole CDR3 protein is CASSDRGTDYTF.

With respect to this clone: These gene names are mouse names. CDR3 amino acids: CASSLSLGGAETLYF. The CDR3 DNA, read in part, is TGTGCCAGCAGCTTATCCCTGGGGGGTGCAGAAACGCTGTAT. This chain joins TRBV3 and TRBJ2-3; 7 positions match TRBD2. The read ends 1 residue shy of where the CDR3 ends; the end is completed using the germline J gene. CDR3 length: 15 amino acids. Looked up from germline, CDR1 is SNHLY and CDR2 is FYNGKV (reference sequence). Trimming cost V 2 bases and J 1 base; bases outside gene matches: 3.

The sample holds one count of this clone. Here the gene names and germline are mouse. Read sequence stops 1 residue before the CDR3 end, and the germline J gene provides the missing end. The rearrangement links TRBV4 to TRBJ2-7, with unresolved D. This CDR3 region has 11 residues. Trimming pared 6 bases from V and 5 bases from J, leaving 8 bases between. Germline assignment: CDR1 LGHDT and CDR2 YNNKQL (reference sequence). CDR3 residues: CASSPIHEQYF. The sequenced part of the CDR3 DNA is TGTGCCAGCAGTCCCATCCATGAACAGTAC.

Of note for this clone: Gene labels here are mouse ones. The CDR3 end is not reached by the read, which stops 1 residue before it; the germline J gene fills it in. The identical CDR3 is also encoded by other nucleotide sequences in the sample. The chain carries TRBV26 and TRBJ1-2, with D perhaps TRBD1 (6 bases). From germline, CDR1 is KGHPV and CDR2 FQNQEV (reference sequence). V dropped 4 bases and J dropped 2 bases, with 11 bases sitting between them. The CDR3 totals 14 residues. CDR3 loop: CASSPTGYNSDYTF. The covered CDR3 bases are TGTGCCAGCAGTCCTACAGGGTATAACTCCGACTACACC. The whole variable domain, filled in from reference TRBV26 and TRBJ1-2, reads NSKVIQTPRYLVKGQGQKAKMRCIPEKGHPVVFWYQQNKNNEFKFLINFQNQEVLQQIDMTEKRFSAECPSNSPCSLEIQSSEAGDSALYLCASSPTGYNSDYTFGSGTRLLVI.

Regarding this clone: The genes and germline here are from mouse. The observed sequence ends 1 residue before the CDR3 terminus, with the missing tail filled in from the germline J gene. This chain uses TRBV1 with TRBJ1-3; maybe TRBD1 (5 bases). The CDR3 covers 14 residues. From germline, CDR1 is NSQYPW and CDR2 LRSPGD (reference sequence). Between the trimmed V and J ends, which lost 3 bases and 0 bases, there was a span of 6 bases. CDR3 DNA (partial): TGCACCTGCAGTGCGGGGGGTTCTGGAAATACGCTCTAT. Protein: CTCSAGGSGNTLY. The full CDR3 sequence reads CTCSAGGSGNTLYF.